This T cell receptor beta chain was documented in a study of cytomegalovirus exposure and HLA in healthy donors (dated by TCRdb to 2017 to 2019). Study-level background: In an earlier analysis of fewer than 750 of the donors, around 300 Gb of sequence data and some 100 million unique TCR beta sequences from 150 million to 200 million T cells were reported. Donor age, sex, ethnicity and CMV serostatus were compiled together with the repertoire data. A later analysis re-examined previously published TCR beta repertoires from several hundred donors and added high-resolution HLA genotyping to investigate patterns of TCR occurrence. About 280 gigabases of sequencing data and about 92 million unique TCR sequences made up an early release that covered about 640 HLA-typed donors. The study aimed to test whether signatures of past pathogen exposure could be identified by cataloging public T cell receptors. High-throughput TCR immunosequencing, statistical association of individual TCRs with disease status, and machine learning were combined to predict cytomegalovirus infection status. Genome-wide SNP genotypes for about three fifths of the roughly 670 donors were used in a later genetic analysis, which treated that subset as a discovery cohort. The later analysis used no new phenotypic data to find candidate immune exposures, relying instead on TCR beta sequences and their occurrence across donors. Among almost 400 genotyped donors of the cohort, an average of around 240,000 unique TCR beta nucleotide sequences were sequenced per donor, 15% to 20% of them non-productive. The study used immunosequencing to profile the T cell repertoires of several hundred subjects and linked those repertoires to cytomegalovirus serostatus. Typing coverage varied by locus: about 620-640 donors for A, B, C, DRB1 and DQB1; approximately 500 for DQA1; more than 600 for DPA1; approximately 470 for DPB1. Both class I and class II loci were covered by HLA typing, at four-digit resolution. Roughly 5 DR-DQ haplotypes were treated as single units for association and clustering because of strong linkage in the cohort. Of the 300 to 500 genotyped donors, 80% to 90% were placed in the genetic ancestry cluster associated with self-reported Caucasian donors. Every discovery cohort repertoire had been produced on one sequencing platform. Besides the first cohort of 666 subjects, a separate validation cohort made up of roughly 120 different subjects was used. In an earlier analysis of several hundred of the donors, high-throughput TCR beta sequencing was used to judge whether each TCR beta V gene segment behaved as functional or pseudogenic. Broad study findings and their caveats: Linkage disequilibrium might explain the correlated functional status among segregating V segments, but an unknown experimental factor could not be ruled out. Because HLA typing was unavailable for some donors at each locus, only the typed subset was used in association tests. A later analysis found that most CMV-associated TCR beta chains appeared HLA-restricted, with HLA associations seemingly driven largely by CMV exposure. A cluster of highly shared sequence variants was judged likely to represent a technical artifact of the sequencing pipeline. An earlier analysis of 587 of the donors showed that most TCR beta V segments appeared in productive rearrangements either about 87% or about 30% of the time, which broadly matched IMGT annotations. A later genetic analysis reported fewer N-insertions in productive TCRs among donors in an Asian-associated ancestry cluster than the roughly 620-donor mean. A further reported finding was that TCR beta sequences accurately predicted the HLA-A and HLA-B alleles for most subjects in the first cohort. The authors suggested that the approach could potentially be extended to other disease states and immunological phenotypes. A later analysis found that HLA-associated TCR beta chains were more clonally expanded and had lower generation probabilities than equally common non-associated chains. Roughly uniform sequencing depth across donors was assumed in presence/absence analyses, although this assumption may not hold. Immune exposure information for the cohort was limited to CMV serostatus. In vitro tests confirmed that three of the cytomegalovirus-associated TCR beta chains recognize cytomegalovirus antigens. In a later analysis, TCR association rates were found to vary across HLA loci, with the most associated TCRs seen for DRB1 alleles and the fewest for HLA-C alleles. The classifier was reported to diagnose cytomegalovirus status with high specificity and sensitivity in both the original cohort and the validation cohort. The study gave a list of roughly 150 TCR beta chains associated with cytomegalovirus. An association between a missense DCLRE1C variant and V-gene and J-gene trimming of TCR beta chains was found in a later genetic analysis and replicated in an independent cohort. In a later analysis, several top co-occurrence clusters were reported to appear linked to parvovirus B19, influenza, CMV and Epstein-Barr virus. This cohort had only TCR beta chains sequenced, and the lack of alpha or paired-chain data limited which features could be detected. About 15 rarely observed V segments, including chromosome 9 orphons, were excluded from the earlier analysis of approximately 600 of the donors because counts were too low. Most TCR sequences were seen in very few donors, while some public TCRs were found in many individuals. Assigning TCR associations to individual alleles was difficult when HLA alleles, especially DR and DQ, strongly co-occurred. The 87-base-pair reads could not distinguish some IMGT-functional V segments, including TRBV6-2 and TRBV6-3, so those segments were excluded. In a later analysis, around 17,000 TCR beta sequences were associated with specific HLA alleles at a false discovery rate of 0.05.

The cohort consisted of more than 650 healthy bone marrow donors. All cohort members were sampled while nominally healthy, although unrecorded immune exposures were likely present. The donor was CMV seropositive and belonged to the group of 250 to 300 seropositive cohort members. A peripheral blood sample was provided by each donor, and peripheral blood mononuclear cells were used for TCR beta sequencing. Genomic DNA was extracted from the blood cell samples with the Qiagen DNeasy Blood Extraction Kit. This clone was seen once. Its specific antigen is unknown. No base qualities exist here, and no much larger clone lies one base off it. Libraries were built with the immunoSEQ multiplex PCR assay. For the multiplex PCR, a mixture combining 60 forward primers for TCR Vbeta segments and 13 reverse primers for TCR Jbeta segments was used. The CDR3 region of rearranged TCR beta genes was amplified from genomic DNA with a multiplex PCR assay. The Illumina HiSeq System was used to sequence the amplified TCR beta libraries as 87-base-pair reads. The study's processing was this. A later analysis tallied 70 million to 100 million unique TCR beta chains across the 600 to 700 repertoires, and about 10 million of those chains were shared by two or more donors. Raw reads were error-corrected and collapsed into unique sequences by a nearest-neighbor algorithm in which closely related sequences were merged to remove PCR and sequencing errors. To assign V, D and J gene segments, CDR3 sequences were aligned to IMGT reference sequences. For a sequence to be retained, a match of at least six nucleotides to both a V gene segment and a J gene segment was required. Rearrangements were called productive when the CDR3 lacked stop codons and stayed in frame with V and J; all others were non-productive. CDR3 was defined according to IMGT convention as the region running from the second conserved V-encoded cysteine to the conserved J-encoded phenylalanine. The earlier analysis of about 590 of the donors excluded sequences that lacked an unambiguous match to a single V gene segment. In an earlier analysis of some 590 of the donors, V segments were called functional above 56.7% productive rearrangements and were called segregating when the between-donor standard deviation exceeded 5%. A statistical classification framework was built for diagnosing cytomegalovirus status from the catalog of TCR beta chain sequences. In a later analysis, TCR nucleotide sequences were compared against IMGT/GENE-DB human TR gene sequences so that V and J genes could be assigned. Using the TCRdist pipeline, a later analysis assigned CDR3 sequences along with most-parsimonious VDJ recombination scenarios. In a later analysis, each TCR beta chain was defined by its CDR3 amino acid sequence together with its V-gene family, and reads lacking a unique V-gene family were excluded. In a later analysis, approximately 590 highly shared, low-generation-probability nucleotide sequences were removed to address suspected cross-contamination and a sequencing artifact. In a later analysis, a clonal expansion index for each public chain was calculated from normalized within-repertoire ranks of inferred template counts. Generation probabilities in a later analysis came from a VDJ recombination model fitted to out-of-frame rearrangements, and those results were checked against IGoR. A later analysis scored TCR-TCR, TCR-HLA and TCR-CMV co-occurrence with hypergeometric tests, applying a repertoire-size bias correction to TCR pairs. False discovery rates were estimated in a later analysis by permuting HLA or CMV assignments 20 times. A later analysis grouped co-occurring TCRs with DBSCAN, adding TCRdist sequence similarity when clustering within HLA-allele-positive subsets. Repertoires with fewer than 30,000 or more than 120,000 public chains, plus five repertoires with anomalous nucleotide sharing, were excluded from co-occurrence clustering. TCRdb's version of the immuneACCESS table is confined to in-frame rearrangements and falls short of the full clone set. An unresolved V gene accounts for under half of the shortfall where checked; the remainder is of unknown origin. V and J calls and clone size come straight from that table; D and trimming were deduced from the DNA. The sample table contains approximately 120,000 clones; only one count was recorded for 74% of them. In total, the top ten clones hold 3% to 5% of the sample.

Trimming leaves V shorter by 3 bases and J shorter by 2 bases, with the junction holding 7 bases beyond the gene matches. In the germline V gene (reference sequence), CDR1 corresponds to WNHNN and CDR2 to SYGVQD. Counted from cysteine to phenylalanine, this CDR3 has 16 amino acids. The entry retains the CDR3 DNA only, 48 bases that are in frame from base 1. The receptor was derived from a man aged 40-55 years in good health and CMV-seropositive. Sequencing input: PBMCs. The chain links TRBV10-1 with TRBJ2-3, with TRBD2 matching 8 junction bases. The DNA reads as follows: TGCGCCAGCAGTGACCCTAGCGGGCGTATCACAGATACGCAGTATTTT. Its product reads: CASSDPSGRITDTQYF.